The 14 T cell receptor beta chains listed next were all sequenced from one sample in a study of post-analysis software for immune sequencing data. TCR beta libraries were prepared from cDNA with unique molecular identifiers. TCRdb analysed the PCR reads with MiXCR anew, one entry per CDR3 protein. Of a few hundred thousand distinct CDR3 sequences in the sample, around 37% were seen once. The study's findings and limits: Included in a set of four or five TRBV segments more frequent in patients than controls were TRBV5-6, TRBV5-1 and TRBV20-1.

These receptors are not linked to any known antigen. The sequenced sample consisted of blood. These receptor sequences come from a girl between 10 and 17 years old with multiple sclerosis.

The chain combines TRBV6-1 with TRBJ1-2; TRBD1 matches 7 bases. The length of the CDR3 is 16 residues. The trim removed 4 bases at V and 2 bases at J, leaving 10 bases unmatched. CDR1 is MNHNS, CDR2 SASEGT, per germline. As DNA, the CDR3 is TGTGCCAGCAGTGTCCTGACCGGGACAGAGAACTATGGCTACACCTTC. Its translation is CASSVLTGTENYGYTF.

This clonotype was observed a few times. The J gene is TRBJ2-5, the V gene TRBV3-1, with 8 bases that match TRBD1. V shed 3 bases, J shed 1 base, and the junction held 10 bases outside the gene matches. The germline V gene encodes CDR1 LGHDT and CDR2 YNNKEL (reference sequence). The CDR3 length is 17 residues. Written as DNA, the CDR3 is TGTGCCAGCAGCCAGTCTTACAGGGGGGCGATCCAAGAGACCCAGTACTTC. Protein product: CASSQSYRGAIQETQYF.

This clonotype has more than one count but fewer than ten. The germline gene is not matched at one end of the junction; a read error may be the cause. The chain recombines TRBV7-2 with TRBJ2-1, with D unresolved. CDR3 size: 13 residues. Germline values: CDR1 SGHTA, CDR2 FQGNSA. The CDR3 DNA reads as TGTGCCAGCAGCTCCCTCTCCGACAATGAGCAGTTCTTC. Its protein product is CASSSLSDNEQFF.

The CDR3 nucleotides are TGTGCCAGCAGCTTAGACGCAGGATTTAACTATGGCTACACCTTC. Encoded protein: CASSLDAGFNYGYTF. V gene TRBV7-9 combines with J gene TRBJ1-2; D is uncertain. Trimming cost V 1 base and J 1 base, with 10 bases left between them. Germline V lookup: CDR1 SEHNR, CDR2 FQNEAQ (reference sequence). This CDR3 spans 15 amino acids.

The chain has TRBV12-3 or TRBV12-4 and TRBJ2-1; 9 bases are shared with TRBD1. The CDR3 loop spans 13 amino acids. J lost 9 bases, V lost 8 bases, and 8 bases had no gene match. The chain's CDR3 is CASRRDRVVEQFF. In DNA, the CDR3 is TGTGCCAGCCGCCGGGACAGGGTGGTTGAGCAGTTCTTC.

There are a few counts of this clonotype. The chain joins TRBV7-9 to TRBJ1-2; D might be TRBD1 (6 bases). This CDR3 contains 15 residues. Per the germline V gene, CDR1 is SEHNR and CDR2 is FQNEAQ (reference sequence). Trimming left V 4 bases short and J 4 bases short, with 16 bases between. This CDR3 is CASSSKGGLLYGYTF. CDR3 DNA: TGTGCCAGCAGCTCTAAAGGGGGACTCCTCTATGGCTACACCTTC.

This clonotype was counted only a few times. This sequence joins TRBV28 and TRBJ2-5; 7 nucleotides agree with TRBD1. The J call is in doubt because the DNA end fits TRBJ2-7 better. Germline CDR1 is MDHEN and CDR2 is SYDVKM. The CDR3 covers 13 residues. The CDR3 spells CASSSTGVSEQYF. Written as DNA, the CDR3 is TGTGCCAGCAGTTCCACAGGGGTATCCGAGCAGTACTTC.

A single count supports this clonotype. The chain has TRBV5-6 and TRBJ1-1; 8 nucleotides line up with TRBD1. Germline CDR1 and CDR2: SGHDT and YYEEEE. The CDR3 totals 17 residues. With 2 bases clipped from V and 0 bases from J, the junction kept 9 bases outside the gene matches. The chain's CDR3 is CASSFFAGGSLNTEAFF. The CDR3 region has the DNA TGTGCCAGCAGCTTTTTCGCAGGGGGCTCCTTGAACACTGAAGCTTTCTTT.

This clonotype has more than one count but fewer than ten. The chain has TRBV12-3 or TRBV12-4 and TRBJ1-2; D is undetermined. Trimming shortened V by 5 bases and J by 3 bases, and 10 bases separated the two germline ends. This CDR3 region has 13 residues. CDR3 residues: CASSAYTDYGYTF. Written as DNA, the CDR3 is TGTGCCAGCAGTGCGTACACGGACTATGGCTACACCTTC.

The chain has TRBV7-9 and TRBJ2-2, with 7 bases lining up with TRBD2. The CDR3 consists of 15 residues. Germline values: CDR1 SEHNR, CDR2 FQNEAQ (reference sequence). J was trimmed by 3 bases and V by 4 bases; bases with no gene match: 5. CDR3 in amino acids: CASSWGGADTGELFF. The CDR3 DNA sequence: TGTGCCAGCAGCTGGGGGGGTGCGGACACCGGGGAGCTGTTTTTT.

Worth noting for this clonotype: A junction end diverges from the germline sequence, so it may reflect a read error. The chain is built from TRBV10-3 and TRBJ1-1; a weak D match, TRBD1 (6 bases). Germline assignment: CDR1 ENHRY and CDR2 SYGVKD. The CDR3 runs to 14 residues. Here the CDR3 reads CAISELGAKEEVFF. The CDR3 bases are TGTGCCATCAGTGAGTTGGGGGCCAAGGAGGAAGTTTTCTTT.

V usage is TRBV5-1 and J usage is TRBJ2-7, with 9 bases lining up with TRBD1. The CDR3 is made up of 15 amino acids. Trimming cost V 5 bases and J 0 bases; bases outside gene matches: 6. Germline CDR1 reads SGHRS; CDR2 reads YFSETQ. CDR3: CASSLTGGDSYEQYF. The CDR3 coding sequence is TGCGCCAGCAGTCTGACAGGGGGTGACTCCTACGAGCAGTACTTC.

In this sample, this clonotype turned up a few times. J is TRBJ2-1 and V is TRBV14; 9 positions agree with TRBD2. V lost 8 bases, J lost 6 bases, and 8 bases stayed unmatched. The CDR3 has 14 residues. Germline CDR1 reads SGHDN; CDR2 reads FVKESK. The CDR3 coding sequence is TGTGCCAGCCTCAGGAGCGGGGGGCGCAATGAGCAGTTCTTC. This sequence encodes CASLRSGGRNEQFF.

As for this clonotype: A much larger clone differs by one base, so this may be a read error. This sequence joins TRBV4-1 and TRBJ2-5; TRBD2 matches 14 bases. Germline CDR1 MGHRA, CDR2 YSYEKL. This CDR3 has 18 amino acids. Trimming at V came to 4 bases and at J to 7 bases, leaving 14 bases not matched to a gene. CDR3 loop: CASSRNAGTSGGGGTQYF. The CDR3 bases are TGCGCCAGCAGCCGAAACGCCGGGACTAGCGGGGGTGGGGGGACCCAGTACTTC.